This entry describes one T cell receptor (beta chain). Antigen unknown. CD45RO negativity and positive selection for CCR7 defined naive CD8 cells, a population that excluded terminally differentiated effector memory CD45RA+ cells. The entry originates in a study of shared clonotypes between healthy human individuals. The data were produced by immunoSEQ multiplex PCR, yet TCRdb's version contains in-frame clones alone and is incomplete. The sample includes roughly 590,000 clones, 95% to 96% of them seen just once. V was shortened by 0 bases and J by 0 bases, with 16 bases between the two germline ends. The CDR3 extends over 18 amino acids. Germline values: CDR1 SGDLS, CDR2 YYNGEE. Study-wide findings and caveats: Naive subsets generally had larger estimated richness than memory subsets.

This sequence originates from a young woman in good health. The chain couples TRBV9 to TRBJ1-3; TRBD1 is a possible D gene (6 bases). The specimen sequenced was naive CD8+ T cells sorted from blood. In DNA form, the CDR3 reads TGTGCCAGCAGCGTAGCCGGGACAAGATCCGTCTCTGGAAACACCATATATTTT. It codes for CASSVAGTRSVSGNTIYF.